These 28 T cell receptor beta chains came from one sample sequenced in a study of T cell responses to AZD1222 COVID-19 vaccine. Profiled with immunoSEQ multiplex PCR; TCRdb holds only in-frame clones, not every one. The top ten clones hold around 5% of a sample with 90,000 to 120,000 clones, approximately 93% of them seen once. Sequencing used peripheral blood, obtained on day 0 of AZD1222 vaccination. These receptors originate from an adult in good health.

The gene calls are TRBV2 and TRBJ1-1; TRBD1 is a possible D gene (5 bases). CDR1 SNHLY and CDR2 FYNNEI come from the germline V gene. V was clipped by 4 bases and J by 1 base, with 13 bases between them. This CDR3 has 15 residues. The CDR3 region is CASSAFEGPNTEAFF. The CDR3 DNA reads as TGTGCCAGCAGTGCATTTGAGGGGCCGAACACTGAAGCTTTCTTT.

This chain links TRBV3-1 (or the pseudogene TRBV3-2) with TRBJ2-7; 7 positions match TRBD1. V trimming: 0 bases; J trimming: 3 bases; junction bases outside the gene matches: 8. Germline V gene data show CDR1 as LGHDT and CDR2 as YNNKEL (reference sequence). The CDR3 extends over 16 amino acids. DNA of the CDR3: TGTGCCAGCAGCCAAGAGCGCCGACAGGGCAGCTACGAGCAGTACTTC. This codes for CASSQERRQGSYEQYF.

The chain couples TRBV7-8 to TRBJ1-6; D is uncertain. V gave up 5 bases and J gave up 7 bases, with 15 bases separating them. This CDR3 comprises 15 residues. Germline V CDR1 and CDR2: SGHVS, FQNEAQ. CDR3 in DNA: TGTGCCAGCAGCAACACACGGACGGGGAATTCACCCCTCCACTTT. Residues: CASSNTRTGNSPLHF.

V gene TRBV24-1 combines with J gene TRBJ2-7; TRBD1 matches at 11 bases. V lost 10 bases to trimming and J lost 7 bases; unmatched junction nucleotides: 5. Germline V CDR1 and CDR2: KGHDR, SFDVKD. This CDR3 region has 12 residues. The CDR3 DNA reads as TGTGCCACAGCCGGGACAGGGGGGGAGCAGTACTTC. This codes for CATAGTGGEQYF.

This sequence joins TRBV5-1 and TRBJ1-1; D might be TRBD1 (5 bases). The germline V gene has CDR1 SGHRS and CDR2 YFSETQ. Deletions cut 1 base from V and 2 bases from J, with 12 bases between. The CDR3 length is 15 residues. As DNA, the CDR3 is TGCGCCAGCAGCTTGACAGGAGCTATCAACACTGAAGCTTTCTTT. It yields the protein CASSLTGAINTEAFF.

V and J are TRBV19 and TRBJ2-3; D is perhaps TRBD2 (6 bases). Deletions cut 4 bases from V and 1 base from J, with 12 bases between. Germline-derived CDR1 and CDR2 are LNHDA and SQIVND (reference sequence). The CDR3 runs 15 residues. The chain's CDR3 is CASSRVAVGTDTQYF. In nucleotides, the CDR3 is TGTGCCAGTAGTAGGGTAGCGGTGGGCACAGATACGCAGTATTTT.

The CDR3 reads CASSRVAGTYNEQFF. Here the CDR3 DNA reads TGTGCCAGCTCACGGGTAGCGGGAACCTACAATGAGCAGTTCTTC. The V gene is TRBV18, the J gene TRBJ2-1, with 8 bases matching TRBD2. Trimming took 4 bases from V and 2 from J; bases not matched to a gene: 4. This CDR3 spans 15 amino acids. The germline V gene has CDR1 KGHSH and CDR2 LQKENI.

In DNA form, the CDR3 reads TGTGCCAGCAATGCCGTAGCGGGAGTAGGCCAAGAGACCCAGTACTTC. This gives the protein CASNAVAGVGQETQYF. The chain employs TRBV2 and TRBJ2-5; TRBD2 matches at 9 bases. The ends lost 7 bases at V and 1 base at J; junction bases unmatched: 10. Germline values: CDR1 SNHLY, CDR2 FYNNEI. CDR3 length: 16 amino acids.

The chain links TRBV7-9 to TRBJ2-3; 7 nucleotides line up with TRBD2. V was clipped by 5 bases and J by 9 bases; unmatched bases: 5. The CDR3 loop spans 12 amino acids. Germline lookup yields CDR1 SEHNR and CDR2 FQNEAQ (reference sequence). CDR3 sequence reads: CASSPSGPTQYF. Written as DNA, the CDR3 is TGTGCCAGCAGCCCTAGCGGACCGACGCAGTATTTT.

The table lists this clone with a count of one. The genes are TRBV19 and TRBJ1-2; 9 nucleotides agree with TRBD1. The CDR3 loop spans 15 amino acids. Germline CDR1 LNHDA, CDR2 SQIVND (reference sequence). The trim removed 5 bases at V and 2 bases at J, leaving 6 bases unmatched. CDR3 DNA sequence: TGTGCCAGTAGTTTCCGACAGGGGGGAAACTATGGCTACACCTTC. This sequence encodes CASSFRQGGNYGYTF.

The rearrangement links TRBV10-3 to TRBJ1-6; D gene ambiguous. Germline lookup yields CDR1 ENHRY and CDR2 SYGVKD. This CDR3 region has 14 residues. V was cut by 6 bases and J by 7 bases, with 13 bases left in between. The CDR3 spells CAISSRSGNSPLHF. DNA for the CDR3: TGTGCCATCAGCTCACGGTCCGGGAATTCACCCCTCCACTTT.

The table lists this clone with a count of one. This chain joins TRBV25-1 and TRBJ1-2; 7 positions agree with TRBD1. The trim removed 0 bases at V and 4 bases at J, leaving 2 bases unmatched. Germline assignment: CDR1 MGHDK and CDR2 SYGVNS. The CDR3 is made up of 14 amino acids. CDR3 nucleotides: TGTGCCAGCAGTGAATACTCAGGGGGCTATGGCTACACCTTC. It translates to CASSEYSGGYGYTF.

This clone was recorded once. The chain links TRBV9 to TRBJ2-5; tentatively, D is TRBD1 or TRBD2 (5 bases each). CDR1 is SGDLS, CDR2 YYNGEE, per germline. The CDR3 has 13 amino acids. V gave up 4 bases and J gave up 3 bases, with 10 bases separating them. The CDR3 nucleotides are TGTGCCAGCAGCCCGGGACCGGAAGAGACCCAGTACTTC. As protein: CASSPGPEETQYF. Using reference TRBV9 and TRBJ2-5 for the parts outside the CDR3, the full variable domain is DSGVTQTPKHLITATGQRVTLRCSPRSGDLSVYWYQQSLDQGLQFLIQYYNGEERAKGNILERFSAQQFPDLHSELNLSSLELGDSALYFCASSPGPEETQYFGPGTRLLVL.

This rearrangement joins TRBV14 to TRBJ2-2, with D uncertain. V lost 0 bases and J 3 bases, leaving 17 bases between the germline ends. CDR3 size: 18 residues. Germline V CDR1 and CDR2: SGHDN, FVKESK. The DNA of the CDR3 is TGTGCCAGCAGCCAAGATCTACGGCTTCCACCCTACACCGGGGAGCTGTTTTTT. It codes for CASSQDLRLPPYTGELFF.

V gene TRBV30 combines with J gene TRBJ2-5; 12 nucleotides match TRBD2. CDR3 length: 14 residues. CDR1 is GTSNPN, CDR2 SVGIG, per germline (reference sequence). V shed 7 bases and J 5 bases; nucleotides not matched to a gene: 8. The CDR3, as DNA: TGTGCCTCCGCGACTAGCGGGAGCGGTGAGACCCAGTACTTC. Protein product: CASATSGSGETQYF.

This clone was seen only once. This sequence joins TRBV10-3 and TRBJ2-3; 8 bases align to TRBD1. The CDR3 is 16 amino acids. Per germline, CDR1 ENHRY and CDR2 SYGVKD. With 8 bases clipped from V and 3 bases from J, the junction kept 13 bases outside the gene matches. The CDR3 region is CAISRQGAIGTDTQYF. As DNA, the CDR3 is TGTGCCATCTCAAGGCAGGGGGCGATCGGGACAGATACGCAGTATTTT.

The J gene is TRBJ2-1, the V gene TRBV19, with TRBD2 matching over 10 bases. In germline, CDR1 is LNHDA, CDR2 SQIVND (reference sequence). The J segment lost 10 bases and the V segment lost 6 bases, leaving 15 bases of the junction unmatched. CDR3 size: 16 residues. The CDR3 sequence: CASRAVNKREGREQFF. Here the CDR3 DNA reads TGTGCCAGTAGGGCCGTGAATAAGCGGGAGGGCCGAGAGCAGTTCTTC.

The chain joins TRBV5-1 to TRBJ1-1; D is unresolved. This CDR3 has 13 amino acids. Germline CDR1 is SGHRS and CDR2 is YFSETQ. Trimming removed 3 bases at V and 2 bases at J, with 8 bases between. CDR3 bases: TGCGCCAGCAGCTCGGTTGGAAACACTGAAGCTTTCTTT. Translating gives CASSSVGNTEAFF. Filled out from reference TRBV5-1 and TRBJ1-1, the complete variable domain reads KAGVTQTPRYLIKTRGQQVTLSCSPISGHRSVSWYQQTPGQGLQFLFEYFSETQRNKGNFPGRFSGRQFSNSRSEMNVSTLELGDSALYLCASSSVGNTEAFFGQGTRLTVV.

DNA for the CDR3: TGTGCCACCAATGGTAACACCGGGGAGCTGTTTTTT. Translated: CATNGNTGELFF. The chain combines TRBV24-1 with TRBJ2-2; D unresolved. The germline V gene encodes CDR1 KGHDR and CDR2 SFDVKD. The CDR3 runs 12 residues. V lost 8 bases to trimming and J lost 2 bases, with 5 bases between them.

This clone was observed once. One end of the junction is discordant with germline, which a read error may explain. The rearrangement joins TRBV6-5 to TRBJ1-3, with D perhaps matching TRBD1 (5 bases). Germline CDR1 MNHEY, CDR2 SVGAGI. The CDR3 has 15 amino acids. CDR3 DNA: TGTGCCAGCAGATACTACCCCGGCCCAGGGAACACCATATATTTT. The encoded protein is CASRYYPGPGNTIYF.

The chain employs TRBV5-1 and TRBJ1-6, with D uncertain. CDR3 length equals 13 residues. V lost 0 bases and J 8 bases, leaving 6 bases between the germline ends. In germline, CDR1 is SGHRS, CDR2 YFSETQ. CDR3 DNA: TGCGCCAGCAGCTTGGGGTTTGATTCACCCCTCCACTTT. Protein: CASSLGFDSPLHF.

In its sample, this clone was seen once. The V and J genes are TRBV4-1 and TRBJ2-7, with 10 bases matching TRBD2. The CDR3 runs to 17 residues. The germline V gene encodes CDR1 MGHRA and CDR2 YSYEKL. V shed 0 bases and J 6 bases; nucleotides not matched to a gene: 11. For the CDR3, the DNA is TGCGCCAGCAGCCAAGAATCGGCGGCTAGCGGGAGTCGCGAGCAGTACTTC. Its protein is CASSQESAASGSREQYF.

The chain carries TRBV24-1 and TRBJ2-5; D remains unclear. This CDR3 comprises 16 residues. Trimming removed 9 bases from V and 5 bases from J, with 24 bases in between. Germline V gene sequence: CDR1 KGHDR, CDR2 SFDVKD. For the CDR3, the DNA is TGTGCCACCTCAAAATGGGGATCCACCCCGACGGAGACCCAGTACTTC. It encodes CATSKWGSTPTETQYF.

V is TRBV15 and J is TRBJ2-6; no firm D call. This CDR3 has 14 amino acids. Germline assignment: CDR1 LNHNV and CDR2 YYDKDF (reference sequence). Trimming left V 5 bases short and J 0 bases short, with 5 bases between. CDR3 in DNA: TGTGCCACCAGCCAGCGCTCTGGGGCCAACGTCCTGACTTTC. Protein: CATSQRSGANVLTF.

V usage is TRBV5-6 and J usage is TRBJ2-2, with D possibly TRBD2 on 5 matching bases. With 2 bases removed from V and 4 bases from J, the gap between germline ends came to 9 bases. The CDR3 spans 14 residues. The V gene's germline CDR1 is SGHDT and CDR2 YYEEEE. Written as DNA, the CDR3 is TGTGCCAGCAGCTTCCTTCGGGGCACCGGGGAGCTGTTTTTT. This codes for CASSFLRGTGELFF.

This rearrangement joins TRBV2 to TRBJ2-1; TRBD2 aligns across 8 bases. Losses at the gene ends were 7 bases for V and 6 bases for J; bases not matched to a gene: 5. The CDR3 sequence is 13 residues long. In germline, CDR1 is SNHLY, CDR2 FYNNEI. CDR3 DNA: TGTGCCAGCAAGGACGGGAGGGCCAATGAGCAGTTCTTC. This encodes CASKDGRANEQFF.

The CDR3 loop reads CASSGPGTGILYEQYF. In nucleotides, the CDR3 is TGTGCCAGCAGCGGACCCGGGACAGGGATCTTATACGAGCAGTACTTC. V and J are TRBV7-8 and TRBJ2-7, with 9 bases identical to TRBD1. V was pared by 5 bases and J by 4 bases, with 12 bases of the junction left unmatched. The CDR3 consists of 16 residues. Germline lookup yields CDR1 SGHVS and CDR2 FQNEAQ. Full variable domain (outside the CDR3, taken from reference TRBV7-8 and TRBJ2-7): GAGVSQSPRYKVAKRGQDVALRCDPISGHVSLFWYQQALGQGPEFLTYFQNEAQLDKSGLPSDRFFAERPEGSVSTLKIQRTQQEDSAVYLCASSGPGTGILYEQYFGPGTRLTVT.

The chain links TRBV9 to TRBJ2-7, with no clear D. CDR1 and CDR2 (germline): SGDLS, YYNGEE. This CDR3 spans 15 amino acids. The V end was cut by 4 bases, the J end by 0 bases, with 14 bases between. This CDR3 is CASSPTPQISYEQYF. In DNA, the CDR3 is TGTGCCAGCAGCCCCACCCCACAGATCTCCTACGAGCAGTACTTC. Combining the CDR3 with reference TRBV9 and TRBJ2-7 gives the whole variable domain DSGVTQTPKHLITATGQRVTLRCSPRSGDLSVYWYQQSLDQGLQFLIQYYNGEERAKGNILERFSAQQFPDLHSELNLSSLELGDSALYFCASSPTPQISYEQYFGPGTRLTVT.